This T cell receptor (beta chain) was sequenced during a study of cytomegalovirus exposure and HLA in healthy donors. The PCR contained 60 Vbeta and 13 Jbeta primers. Method: immunoSEQ multiplex PCR; TCRdb's copy keeps in-frame clones and lacks some. The repertoire has fewer than 150,000 clones, roughly four fifths of them found once; the top ten carry over 2.5%. V shed 4 bases, J shed 5 bases, and the junction held 11 bases outside the gene matches. The CDR3 covers 16 residues. In germline, CDR1 is LNHNV, CDR2 YYDKDF (reference sequence). For this clone: Its antigen is unknown.

Study findings and constraints: Most subjects' HLA-A and HLA-B alleles were reportedly predicted from TCR beta sequences.

This TCR derives from a male donor in good health and CMV-seronegative. The chain carries TRBV15 and TRBJ2-7; TRBD2 aligns across 10 bases. The sample consisted of PBMCs. The CDR3 coding sequence is TGTGCCACCAGCACAGCGATAAGCGGGAGGGTCGACGAGCAGTACTTC. It is translated as CATSTAISGRVDEQYF.